The 6 T cell receptor beta chains reported below all come from one sample, sequenced in a study of T cells after yellow fever vaccination. One entry per CDR3 protein results from TCRdb running MiXCR on the 5' RACE reads. The sample shows 300,000 to 450,000 distinct CDR3 sequences, roughly 6.1% of them seen only once. The specimen comprised PBMCs, sampled 5 days after the yellow fever booster vaccination. These receptor sequences come from a man aged 30 to 39 who received the YFV17D yellow fever vaccine.

In its sample, this clonotype was seen a few times. The chain joins TRBV6-1 to TRBJ1-5; no firm D call. The CDR3 is 11 amino acids. Trimming cost V 3 bases and J 5 bases, with 2 bases left between them. Germline-derived CDR1 and CDR2 are MNHNS and SASEGT. The CDR3 loop is CASSDYQPQHF. Written as DNA, the CDR3 is TGTGCCAGCAGTGACTATCAGCCCCAGCATTTT.

This clonotype was counted many times. The chain combines TRBV30 with TRBJ1-2; 7 bases fit TRBD1. The CDR3 totals 12 residues. Looked up from germline, CDR1 is GTSNPN and CDR2 is SVGIG (reference sequence). V was pared by 3 bases and J by 4 bases, with 2 bases of the junction left unmatched. The CDR3 loop is CAWRGTAYGYTF. CDR3 nucleotide sequence: TGTGCCTGGAGGGGGACAGCCTATGGCTACACCTTC.

This clonotype has a count of ten or more. V usage is TRBV11-2 and J usage is TRBJ2-2, with TRBD2 matching over 8 bases. There are 15 residues in the CDR3. J gave up 7 bases and V 5 bases, and 9 bases lay outside the gene matches. CDR1 is SGHAT, CDR2 FQNNGV, per germline. The CDR3 nucleotides are TGTGCCAGCAGCCCGGTGGCGGGAGGAGTCGGGGAGCTGTTTTTT. As protein: CASSPVAGGVGELFF.

This sequence joins TRBV9 and TRBJ2-3, with unresolved D. The CDR3 spans 15 residues. The germline CDR1 and CDR2 sequences are SGDLS and YYNGEE. V was trimmed by 0 bases and J by 0 bases, leaving 8 bases between them. CDR3 loop: CASSVATGSTDTQYF. As DNA, the CDR3 is TGTGCCAGCAGCGTAGCTACCGGGAGCACAGATACGCAGTATTTT. The full variable domain, with the rest looked up from reference TRBV9 and TRBJ2-3, is DSGVTQTPKHLITATGQRVTLRCSPRSGDLSVYWYQQSLDQGLQFLIQYYNGEERAKGNILERFSAQQFPDLHSELNLSSLELGDSALYFCASSVATGSTDTQYFGPGTRLTVL.

A few counts support this clonotype. This chain uses TRBV3-1 with TRBJ1-6; TRBD1 matches 9 bases. This CDR3 has 15 residues. Germline trimming cut 0 bases from V and 9 bases from J; bases unmatched to any gene: 3. Germline-derived CDR1 and CDR2 are LGHDT and YNNKEL (reference sequence). CDR3 region: CASSQDSGQGSPLHF. In DNA, the CDR3 is TGTGCCAGCAGCCAAGATTCGGGACAGGGTTCACCCCTCCACTTT. The full variable domain, in which reference TRBV3-1 and TRBJ1-6 provide the parts outside the CDR3, is DTAVSQTPKYLVTQMGNDKSIKCEQNLGHDTMYWYKQDSKKFLKIMFSYNNKELIINETVPNRFSPKSPDKAHLNLHINSLELGDSAVYFCASSQDSGQGSPLHFGNGTRLTVT.

The rearrangement links TRBV29-1 to TRBJ2-3, with D maybe TRBD2 (5 bases). The CDR3 runs 13 residues. Germline V gene sequence: CDR1 SQVTM, CDR2 ANQGSEA. V lost 1 base and J lost 5, with 10 bases in between. CDR3 DNA sequence: TGCAGCGTTGAAGGGACCCGGGGAGATACGCAGTATTTT. This encodes CSVEGTRGDTQYF.